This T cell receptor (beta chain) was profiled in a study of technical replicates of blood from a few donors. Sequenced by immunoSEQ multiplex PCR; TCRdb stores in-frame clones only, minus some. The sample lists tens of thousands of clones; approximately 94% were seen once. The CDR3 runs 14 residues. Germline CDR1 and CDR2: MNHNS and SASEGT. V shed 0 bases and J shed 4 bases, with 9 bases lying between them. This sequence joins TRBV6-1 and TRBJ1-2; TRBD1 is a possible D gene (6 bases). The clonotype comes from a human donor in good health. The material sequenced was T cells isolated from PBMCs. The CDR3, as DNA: TGTGCCAGCAGTGAAGCCAGACAGGCCTATGGCTACACCTTC. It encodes CASSEARQAYGYTF.